The following is a T cell receptor beta chain sequence with its context. Libraries were prepared by immunoSEQ multiplex PCR; TCRdb keeps only in-frame clonotypes and omits some of them. The repertoire holds 130,000 to 150,000 clones, with under 95% as singletons. V was pared by 7 bases and J by 5 bases, with 4 bases of the junction left unmatched. This CDR3 contains 12 residues. This entry belongs to a study of T cell responses to AZD1222 COVID-19 vaccine. The chain couples TRBV12-3 or TRBV12-4 to TRBJ1-1; 7 positions agree with TRBD1. The sequenced sample was peripheral blood, obtained on day 0 of AZD1222 vaccination. The clonotype was recovered from an adult in good health. CDR3 nucleotides: TGTGCCAGCACCTCAGGGGGGACTGAAGCTTTCTTT. Translating it yields CASTSGGTEAFF.